This TCR beta chain emerged from a study of early T cells in non-severe SARS-CoV-2 infection. Study at large: From unsorted whole blood, bulk RNA was sequenced, and the chains remained unpaired. Broader study findings: Matches to VDJdb favored anti-spike CD8 responses and missed private and CD4 specificities.

Attachment of unique molecular identifiers to individual cDNA molecules was performed. Each CDR3 protein is one row after TCRdb ran MiXCR on the 5' RACE reads. The table lists roughly 30,000 distinct CDR3 sequences, 5.7% of them singletons, with 5.5% to 8% in the top ten. V lost 5 bases and J lost 4, with 8 bases in between. Germline V gives CDR1 DFQATT, CDR2 SNEGSKA (reference sequence). The CDR3 spans 11 residues. This clonotype has a count of ten or more. As yet, its antigen is unknown. The rearrangement joins TRBV20-1 to TRBJ2-5; D uncertain. What was sequenced was whole blood. This TCR derives from an adult who was a healthcare worker with PCR-confirmed SARS-CoV-2 infection or an uninfected control (not recorded which). The CDR3 nucleotides read TGCAGTGCTCTCCTACGAGAGACCCAGTACTTC. Its translation is CSALLRETQYF.